This TCR beta chain was sequenced in a study of shared clonotypes between healthy human individuals. Each sorted subset replicate got 200 ng genomic DNA, approximately 27,000 genomes. Method: immunoSEQ multiplex PCR; TCRdb's copy keeps in-frame clones and lacks some. Here the sample spans some 2 million clones, roughly 94% being singletons. The germline V and J ends were trimmed by 0 bases and 4 bases, with 9 bases remaining between them. Per the germline V gene, CDR1 is LGHNA and CDR2 is YSLEER. There are 15 residues in the CDR3. The naive CD8 subset, CD45RO-negative cells positively selected for CCR7, excluded terminally differentiated effector memory CD45RA+ cells.

The source of this sequence is a man in his late teens or twenties in good health. The sequenced material came from naive CD8+ T cells sorted from blood. V and J are TRBV4-3 and TRBJ1-4, with a weak D call TRBD1 (5 bases). The CDR3 DNA follows: TGCGCCAGCAGCCAAGATTGGCAGGGTAATGAAAAACTGTTTTTT. Its protein is CASSQDWQGNEKLFF.